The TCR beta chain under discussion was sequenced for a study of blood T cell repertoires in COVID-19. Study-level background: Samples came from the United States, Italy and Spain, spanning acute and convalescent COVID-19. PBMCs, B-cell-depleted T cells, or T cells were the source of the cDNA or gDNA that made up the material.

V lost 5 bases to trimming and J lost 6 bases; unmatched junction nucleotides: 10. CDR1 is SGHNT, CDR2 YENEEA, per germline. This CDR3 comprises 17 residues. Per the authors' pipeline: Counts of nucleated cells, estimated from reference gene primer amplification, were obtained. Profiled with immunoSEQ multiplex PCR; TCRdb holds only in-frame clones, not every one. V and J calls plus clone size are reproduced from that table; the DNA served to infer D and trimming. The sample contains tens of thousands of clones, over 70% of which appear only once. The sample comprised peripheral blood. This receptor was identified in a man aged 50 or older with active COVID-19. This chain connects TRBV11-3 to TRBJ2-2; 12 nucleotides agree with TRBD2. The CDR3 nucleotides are TGTGCCAGCAGCCCGAGGACTAGCGGGAAAAGTCCCGGGGAGCTGTTTTTT. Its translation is CASSPRTSGKSPGELFF.